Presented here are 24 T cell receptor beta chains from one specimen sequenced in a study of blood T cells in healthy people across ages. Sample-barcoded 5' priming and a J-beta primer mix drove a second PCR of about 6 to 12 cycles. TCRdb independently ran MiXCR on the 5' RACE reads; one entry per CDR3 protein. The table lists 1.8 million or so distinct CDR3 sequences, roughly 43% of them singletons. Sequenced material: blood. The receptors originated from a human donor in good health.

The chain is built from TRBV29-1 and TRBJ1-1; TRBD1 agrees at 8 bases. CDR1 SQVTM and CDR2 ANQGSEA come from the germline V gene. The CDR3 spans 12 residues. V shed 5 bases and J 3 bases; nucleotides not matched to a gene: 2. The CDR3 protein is CSVQDRDTEAFF. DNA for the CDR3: TGCAGCGTTCAGGACAGGGACACTGAAGCTTTCTTT.

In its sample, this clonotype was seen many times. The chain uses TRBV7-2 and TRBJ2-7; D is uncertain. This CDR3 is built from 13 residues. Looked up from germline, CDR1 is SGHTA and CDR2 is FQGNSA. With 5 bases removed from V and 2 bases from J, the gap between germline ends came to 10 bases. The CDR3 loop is CASSPTVTYEQYF. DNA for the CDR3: TGTGCCAGCAGCCCTACAGTAACCTACGAGCAGTACTTC.

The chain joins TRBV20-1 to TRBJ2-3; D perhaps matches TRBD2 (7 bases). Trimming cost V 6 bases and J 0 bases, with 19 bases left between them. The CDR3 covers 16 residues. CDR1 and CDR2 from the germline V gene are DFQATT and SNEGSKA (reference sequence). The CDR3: CSAYGGGGWSTDTQYF. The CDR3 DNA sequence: TGCAGTGCGTATGGGGGGGGCGGTTGGAGCACAGATACGCAGTATTTT.

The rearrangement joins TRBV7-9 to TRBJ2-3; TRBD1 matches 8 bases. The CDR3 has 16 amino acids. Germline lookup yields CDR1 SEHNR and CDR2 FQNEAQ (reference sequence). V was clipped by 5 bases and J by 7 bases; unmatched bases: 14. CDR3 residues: CASSPDVGQGLYTQYF. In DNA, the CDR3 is TGTGCCAGCAGCCCAGATGTAGGACAGGGTCTGTATACGCAGTATTTT.

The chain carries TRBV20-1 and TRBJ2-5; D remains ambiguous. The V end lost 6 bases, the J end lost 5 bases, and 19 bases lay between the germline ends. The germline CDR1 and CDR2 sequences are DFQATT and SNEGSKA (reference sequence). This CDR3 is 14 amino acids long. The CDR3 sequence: CSARRLLRTETQYF. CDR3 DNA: TGCAGTGCGAGACGACTCCTAAGGACGGAGACCCAGTACTTC.

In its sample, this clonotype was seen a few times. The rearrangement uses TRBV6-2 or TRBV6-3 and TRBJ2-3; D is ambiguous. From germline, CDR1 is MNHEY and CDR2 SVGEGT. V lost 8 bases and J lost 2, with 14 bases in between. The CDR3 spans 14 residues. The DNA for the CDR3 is TGTGCCAGCCTCGACTCCCCTCCCACAGATACGCAGTATTTT. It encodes CASLDSPPTDTQYF.

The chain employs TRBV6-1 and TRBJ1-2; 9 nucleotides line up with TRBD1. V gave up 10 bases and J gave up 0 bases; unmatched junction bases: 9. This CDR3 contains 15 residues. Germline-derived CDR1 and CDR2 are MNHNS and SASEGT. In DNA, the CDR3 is TGTGCCACCTTGGACAGGGGCAAAGCTAACTATGGCTACACCTTC. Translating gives CATLDRGKANYGYTF.

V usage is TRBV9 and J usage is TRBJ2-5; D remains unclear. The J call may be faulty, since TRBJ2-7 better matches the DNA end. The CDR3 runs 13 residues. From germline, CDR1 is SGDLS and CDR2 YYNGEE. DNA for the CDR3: TGTGCCAGCAGCGTATCTTGGACCCACGAGCAGTACTTC. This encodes CASSVSWTHEQYF.

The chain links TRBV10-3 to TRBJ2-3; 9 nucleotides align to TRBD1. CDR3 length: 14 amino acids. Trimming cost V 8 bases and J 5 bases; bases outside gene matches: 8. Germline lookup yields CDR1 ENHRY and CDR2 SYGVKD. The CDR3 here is CAIARDRDGDTQYF. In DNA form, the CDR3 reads TGTGCCATCGCCCGGGACAGGGATGGAGATACGCAGTATTTT.

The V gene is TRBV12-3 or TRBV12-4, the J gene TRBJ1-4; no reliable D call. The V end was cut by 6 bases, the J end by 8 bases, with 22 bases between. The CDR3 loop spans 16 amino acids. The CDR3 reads CASSLSPYYSEEKLFF. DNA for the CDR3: TGTGCCAGCAGCCTATCCCCTTATTACAGTGAGGAAAAACTGTTTTTT.

The CDR3 is CASSWGIGGATDTQYF. In DNA form, the CDR3 reads TGTGCCAGCAGTTGGGGTATCGGGGGGGCTACAGATACGCAGTATTTT. The chain uses TRBV6-5 and TRBJ2-3, with TRBD2 identical over 8 bases. The V segment lost 4 bases and the J segment 3 bases; nucleotides outside the gene matches: 9. Germline CDR1 and CDR2: MNHEY and SVGAGI. There are 16 residues in the CDR3.

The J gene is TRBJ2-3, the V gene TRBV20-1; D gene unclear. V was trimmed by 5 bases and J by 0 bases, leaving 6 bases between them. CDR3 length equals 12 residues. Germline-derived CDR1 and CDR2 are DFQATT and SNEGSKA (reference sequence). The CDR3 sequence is CSAPKSTDTQYF. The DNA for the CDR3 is TGCAGTGCTCCGAAGAGCACAGATACGCAGTATTTT.

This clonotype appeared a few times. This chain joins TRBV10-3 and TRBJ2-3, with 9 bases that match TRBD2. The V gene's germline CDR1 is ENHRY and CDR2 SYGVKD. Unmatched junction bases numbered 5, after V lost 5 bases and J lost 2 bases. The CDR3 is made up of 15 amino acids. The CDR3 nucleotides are TGTGCCATCAGTTTGCTAGCGGGGAACACAGATACGCAGTATTTT. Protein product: CAISLLAGNTDTQYF.

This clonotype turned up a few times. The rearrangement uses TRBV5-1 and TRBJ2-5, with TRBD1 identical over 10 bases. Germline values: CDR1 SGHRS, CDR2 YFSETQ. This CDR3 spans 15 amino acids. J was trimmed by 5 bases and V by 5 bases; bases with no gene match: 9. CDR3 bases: TGCGCCAGCAGATCCGGGACAGGGGAGTGGGAGACCCAGTACTTC. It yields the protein CASRSGTGEWETQYF.

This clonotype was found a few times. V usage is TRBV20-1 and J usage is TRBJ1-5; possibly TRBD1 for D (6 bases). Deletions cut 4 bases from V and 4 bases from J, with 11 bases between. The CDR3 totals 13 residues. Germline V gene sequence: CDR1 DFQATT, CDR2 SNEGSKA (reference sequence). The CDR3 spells CSAIQGTNQPQHF. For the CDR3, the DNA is TGCAGTGCTATACAGGGAACTAATCAGCCCCAGCATTTT.

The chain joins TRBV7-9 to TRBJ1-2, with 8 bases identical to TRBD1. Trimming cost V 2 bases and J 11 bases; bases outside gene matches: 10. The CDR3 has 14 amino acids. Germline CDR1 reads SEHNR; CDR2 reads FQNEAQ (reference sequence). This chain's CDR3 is CASSLSGQGNPYTF. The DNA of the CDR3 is TGTGCCAGCAGCTTATCCGGACAGGGAAACCCTTACACCTTC.

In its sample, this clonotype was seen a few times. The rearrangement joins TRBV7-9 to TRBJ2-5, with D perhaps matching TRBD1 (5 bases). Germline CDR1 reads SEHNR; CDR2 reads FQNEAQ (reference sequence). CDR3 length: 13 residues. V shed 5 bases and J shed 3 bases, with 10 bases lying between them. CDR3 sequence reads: CASSPTAKETQYF. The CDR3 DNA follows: TGTGCCAGCAGCCCGACAGCAAAAGAGACCCAGTACTTC.

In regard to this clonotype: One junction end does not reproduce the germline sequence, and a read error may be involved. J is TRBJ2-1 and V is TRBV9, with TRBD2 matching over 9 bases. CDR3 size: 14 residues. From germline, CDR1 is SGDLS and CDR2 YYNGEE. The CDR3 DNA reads TGTGCCAGCAGCGTTAGCGGGGGTTACAATAAGCAGTTCTTC. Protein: CASSVSGGYNKQFF.

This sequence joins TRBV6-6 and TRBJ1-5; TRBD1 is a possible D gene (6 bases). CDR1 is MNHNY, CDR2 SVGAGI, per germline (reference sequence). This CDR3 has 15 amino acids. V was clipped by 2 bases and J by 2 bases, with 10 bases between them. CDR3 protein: CASSYLGAGNQPQHF. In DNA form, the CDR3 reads TGTGCCAGCAGTTACCTGGGGGCGGGCAATCAGCCCCAGCATTTT.

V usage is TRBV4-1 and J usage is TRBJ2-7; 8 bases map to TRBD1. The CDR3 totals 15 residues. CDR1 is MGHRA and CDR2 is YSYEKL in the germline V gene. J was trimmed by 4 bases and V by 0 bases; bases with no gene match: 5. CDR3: CASSQDMTGVYEQYF. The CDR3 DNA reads TGCGCCAGCAGCCAAGATATGACAGGGGTATACGAGCAGTACTTC.

The CDR3 spells CASSLRPPPHTGELFF. The CDR3 coding sequence is TGCGCCAGCAGCCTCCGCCCGCCTCCCCACACCGGGGAGCTGTTTTTT. J is TRBJ2-2 and V is TRBV4-1; D ambiguous. The V end lost 4 bases, the J end lost 3 bases, and 15 bases lay between the germline ends. The germline V gene has CDR1 MGHRA and CDR2 YSYEKL. The CDR3 has 16 amino acids.

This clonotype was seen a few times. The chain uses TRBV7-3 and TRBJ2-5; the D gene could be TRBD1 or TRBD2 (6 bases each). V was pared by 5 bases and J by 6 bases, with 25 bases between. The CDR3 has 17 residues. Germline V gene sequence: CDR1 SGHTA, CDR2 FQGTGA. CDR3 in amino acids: CASSPHRRGDAKKTQYF. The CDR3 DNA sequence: TGTGCCAGCAGCCCGCATCGGAGGGGGGACGCGAAGAAGACCCAGTACTTC.

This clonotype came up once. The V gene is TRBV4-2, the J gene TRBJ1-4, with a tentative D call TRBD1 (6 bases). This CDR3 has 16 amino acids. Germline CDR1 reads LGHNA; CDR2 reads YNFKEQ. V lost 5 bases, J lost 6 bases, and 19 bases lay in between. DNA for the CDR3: TGTGCCAGCAGCTCAAGTGCAGGGGCCGCGGATGAAAAACTGTTTTTT. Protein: CASSSSAGAADEKLFF.

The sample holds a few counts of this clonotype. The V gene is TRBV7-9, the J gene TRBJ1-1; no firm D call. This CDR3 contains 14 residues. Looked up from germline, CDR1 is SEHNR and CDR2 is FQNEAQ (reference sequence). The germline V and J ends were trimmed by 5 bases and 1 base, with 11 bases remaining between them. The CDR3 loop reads CASSRPLSNTEAFF. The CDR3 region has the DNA TGTGCCAGCAGCCGCCCTCTTTCGAACACTGAAGCTTTCTTT.